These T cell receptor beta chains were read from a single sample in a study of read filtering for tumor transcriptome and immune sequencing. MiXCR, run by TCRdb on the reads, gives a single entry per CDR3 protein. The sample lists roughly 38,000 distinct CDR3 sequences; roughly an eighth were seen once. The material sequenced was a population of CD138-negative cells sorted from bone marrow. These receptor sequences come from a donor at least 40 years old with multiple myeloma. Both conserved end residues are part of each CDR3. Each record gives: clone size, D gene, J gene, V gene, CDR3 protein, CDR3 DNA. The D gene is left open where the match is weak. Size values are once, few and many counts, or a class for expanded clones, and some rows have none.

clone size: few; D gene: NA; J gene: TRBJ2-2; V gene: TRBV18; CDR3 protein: CASSPTEATGELFF; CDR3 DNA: TGTGCCAGCTCACCAACAGAAGCCACCGGGGAGCTGTTTTTT
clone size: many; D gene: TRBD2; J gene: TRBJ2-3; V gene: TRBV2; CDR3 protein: CASKVAGVIRSTDTQYF; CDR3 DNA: TGTGCCAGCAAAGTAGCGGGAGTAATAAGGAGCACAGATACGCAGTATTTT
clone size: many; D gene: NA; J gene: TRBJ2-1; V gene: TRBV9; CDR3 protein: CASSEAVGGGGDNEQFF; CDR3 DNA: TGTGCCAGCAGCGAGGCCGTGGGGGGCGGGGGAGACAATGAGCAGTTCTTC
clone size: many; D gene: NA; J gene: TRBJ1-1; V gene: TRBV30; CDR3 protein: CAWSVPHRLNTEAFF; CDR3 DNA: TGTGCCTGGAGTGTACCCCACAGGTTAAACACTGAAGCTTTCTTT
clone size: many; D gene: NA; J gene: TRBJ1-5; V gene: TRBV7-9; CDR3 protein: CASSLLGQRQHF; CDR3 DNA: TGTGCCAGCAGCCTCCTTGGACAGCGCCAGCATTTT
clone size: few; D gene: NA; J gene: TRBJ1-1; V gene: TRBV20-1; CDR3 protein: CSARESDSEAFF; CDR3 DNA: TGCAGTGCTAGAGAGTCGGACAGTGAAGCTTTCTTT
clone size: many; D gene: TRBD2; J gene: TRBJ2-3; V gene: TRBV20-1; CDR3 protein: CSARLLAGLDTQYF; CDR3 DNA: TGCAGTGCTAGGTTGCTAGCGGGTTTAGATACGCAGTATTTT
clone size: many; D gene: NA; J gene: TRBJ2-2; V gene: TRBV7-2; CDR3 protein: CASSLVFAGELFF; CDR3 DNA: TGTGCCAGCAGCTTAGTTTTTGCCGGGGAGCTGTTTTTT
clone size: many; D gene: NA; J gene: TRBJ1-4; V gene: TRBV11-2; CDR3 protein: CASSLQGLGEKLFF; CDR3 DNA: TGTGCCAGCAGCTTGCAGGGTTTGGGTGAAAAACTGTTTTTT
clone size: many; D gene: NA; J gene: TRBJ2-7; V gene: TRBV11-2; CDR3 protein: CASSPQPGGGVGEQYF; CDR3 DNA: TGTGCCAGCAGCCCACAACCAGGGGGAGGGGTCGGCGAGCAGTACTTC
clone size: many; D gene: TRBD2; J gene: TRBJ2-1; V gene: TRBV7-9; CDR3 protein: CASSSSRLADSYNEQFF; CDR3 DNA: TGTGCCAGCAGCTCCTCACGACTAGCGGACTCCTACAATGAGCAGTTCTTC
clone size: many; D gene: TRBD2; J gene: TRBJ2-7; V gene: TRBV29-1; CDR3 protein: CSVDAGTSGSYEQYF; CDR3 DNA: TGCAGCGTTGACGCGGGGACTAGCGGGAGTTACGAGCAGTACTTC
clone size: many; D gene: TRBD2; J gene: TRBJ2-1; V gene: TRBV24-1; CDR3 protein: CATSGPQGRRGTSGTYNEQFF; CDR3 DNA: TGTGCCACCAGTGGCCCACAGGGGCGCAGGGGGACTAGCGGTACGTACAATGAGCAGTTCTTC
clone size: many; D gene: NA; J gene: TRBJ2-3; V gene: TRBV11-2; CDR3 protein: CASSLTDTQYF; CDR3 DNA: TGTGCCAGCAGCCTAACAGATACGCAGTATTTT
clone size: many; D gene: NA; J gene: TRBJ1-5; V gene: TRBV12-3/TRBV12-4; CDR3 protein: CASSTLGQPQHF; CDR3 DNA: TGTGCCAGCAGCACCCTTGGGCAGCCCCAGCATTTT
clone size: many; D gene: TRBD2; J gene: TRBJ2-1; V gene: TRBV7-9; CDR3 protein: CASSFIAGFSYNEQFF; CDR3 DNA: TGTGCCAGCAGCTTTATAGCGGGTTTCTCCTACAATGAGCAGTTCTTC
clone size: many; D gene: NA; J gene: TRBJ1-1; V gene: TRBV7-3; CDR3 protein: CASSSDGGTTEAFF; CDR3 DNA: TGTGCCAGCAGCTCAGACGGTGGGACCACTGAAGCTTTCTTT
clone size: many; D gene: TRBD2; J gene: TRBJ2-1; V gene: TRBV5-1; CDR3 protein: CASSSTAGGRYNEQFF; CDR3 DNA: TGCGCCAGCAGTTCTACAGCGGGGGGGCGGTACAATGAGCAGTTCTTC
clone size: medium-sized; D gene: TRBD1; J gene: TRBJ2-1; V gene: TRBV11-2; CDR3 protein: CASSFLGQGAKGEQFF; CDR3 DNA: TGTGCCAGCAGCTTCCTAGGACAGGGGGCTAAGGGTGAGCAGTTCTTC
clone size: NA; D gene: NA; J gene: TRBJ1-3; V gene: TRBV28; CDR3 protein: CATGLLGGGNTIYF; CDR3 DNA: TGTGCCACCGGCCTCCTTGGGGGTGGAAACACCATATATTTT
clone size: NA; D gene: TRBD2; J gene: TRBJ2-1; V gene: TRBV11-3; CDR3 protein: CASSSRGAGGSNEQFF; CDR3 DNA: TGTGCCAGCAGCTCCCGGGGGGCGGGGGGGTCCAATGAGCAGTTCTTC
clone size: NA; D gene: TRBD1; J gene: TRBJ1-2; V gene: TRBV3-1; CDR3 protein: CASSPRTGYNYGYTF; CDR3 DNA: TGTGCCAGCAGCCCCCGGACAGGGTACAACTATGGCTACACCTTC